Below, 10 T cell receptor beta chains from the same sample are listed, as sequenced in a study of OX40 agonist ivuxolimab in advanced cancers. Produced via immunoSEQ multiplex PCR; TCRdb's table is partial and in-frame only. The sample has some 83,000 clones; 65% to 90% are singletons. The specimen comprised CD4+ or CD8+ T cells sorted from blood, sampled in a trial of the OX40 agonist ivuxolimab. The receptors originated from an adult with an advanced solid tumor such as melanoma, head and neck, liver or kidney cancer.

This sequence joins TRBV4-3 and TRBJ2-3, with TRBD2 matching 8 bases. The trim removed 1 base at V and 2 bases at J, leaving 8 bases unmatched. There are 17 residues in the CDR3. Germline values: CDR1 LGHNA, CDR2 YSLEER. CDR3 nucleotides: TGCGCCAGCAGCCAAGGTAGCGGGGAGACCTTCACAGATACGCAGTATTTT. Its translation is CASSQGSGETFTDTQYF.

The CDR3 region is CASSYGSPTEAFF. DNA for the CDR3: TGTGCCAGCAGTTACGGAAGCCCGACTGAAGCTTTCTTT. This sequence joins TRBV6-5 and TRBJ1-1; D uncertain. Germline lookup yields CDR1 MNHEY and CDR2 SVGAGI. V shed 2 bases and J shed 5 bases, with 9 bases lying between them. The length of the CDR3 is 13 residues.

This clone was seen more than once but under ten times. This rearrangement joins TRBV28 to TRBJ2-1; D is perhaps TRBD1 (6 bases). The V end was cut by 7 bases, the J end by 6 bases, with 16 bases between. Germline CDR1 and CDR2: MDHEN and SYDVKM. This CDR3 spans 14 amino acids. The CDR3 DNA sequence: TGTGCCAGCACTCTAGGGGGTTTCGGCAATGAGCAGTTCTTC. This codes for CASTLGGFGNEQFF.

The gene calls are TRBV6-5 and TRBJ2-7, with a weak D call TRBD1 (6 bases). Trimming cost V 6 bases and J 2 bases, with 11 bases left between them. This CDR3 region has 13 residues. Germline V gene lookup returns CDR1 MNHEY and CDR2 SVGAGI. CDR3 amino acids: CASSANRAYEQYF. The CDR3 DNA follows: TGTGCCAGCAGCGCTAACAGGGCCTACGAGCAGTACTTC.

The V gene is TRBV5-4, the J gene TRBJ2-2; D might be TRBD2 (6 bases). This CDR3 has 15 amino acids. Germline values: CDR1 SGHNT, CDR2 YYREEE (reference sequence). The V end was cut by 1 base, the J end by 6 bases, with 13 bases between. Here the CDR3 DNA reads TGTGCCAGCAGCTTGAGCGTCGGGGGAGCCGGGGAGCTGTTTTTT. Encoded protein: CASSLSVGGAGELFF.

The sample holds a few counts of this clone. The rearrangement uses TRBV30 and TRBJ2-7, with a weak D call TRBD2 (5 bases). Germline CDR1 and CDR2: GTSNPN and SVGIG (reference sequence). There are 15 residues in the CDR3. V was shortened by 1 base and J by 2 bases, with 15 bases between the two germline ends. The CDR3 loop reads CAWSGGRYLAYEQYF. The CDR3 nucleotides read TGTGCCTGGAGTGGAGGGAGATACCTCGCCTACGAGCAGTACTTC.

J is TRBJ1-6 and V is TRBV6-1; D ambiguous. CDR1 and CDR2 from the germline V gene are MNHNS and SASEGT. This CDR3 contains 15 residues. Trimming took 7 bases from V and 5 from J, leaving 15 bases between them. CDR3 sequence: CASTLGQADNSPLHF. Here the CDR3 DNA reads TGTGCCAGCACCCTGGGCCAGGCCGATAATTCACCCCTCCACTTT.

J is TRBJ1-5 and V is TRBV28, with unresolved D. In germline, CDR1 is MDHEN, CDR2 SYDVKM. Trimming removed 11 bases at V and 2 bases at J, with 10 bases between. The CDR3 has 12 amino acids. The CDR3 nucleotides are TGTGCCGCGGCCGGGGGCAATCAGCCCCAGCATTTT. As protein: CAAAGGNQPQHF.

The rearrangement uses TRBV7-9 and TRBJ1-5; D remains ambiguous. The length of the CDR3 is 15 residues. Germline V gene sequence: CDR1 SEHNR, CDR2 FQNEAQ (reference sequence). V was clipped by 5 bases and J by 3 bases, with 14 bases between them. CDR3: CASSPTSIPNQPQHF. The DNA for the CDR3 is TGTGCCAGCAGCCCCACCTCAATCCCCAATCAGCCCCAGCATTTT.

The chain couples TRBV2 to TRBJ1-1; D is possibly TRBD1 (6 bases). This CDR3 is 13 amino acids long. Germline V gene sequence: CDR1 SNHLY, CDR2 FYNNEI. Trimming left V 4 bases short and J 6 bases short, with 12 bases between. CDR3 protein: CASSAQGYAEAFF. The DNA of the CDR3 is TGTGCCAGCAGTGCACAGGGTTACGCTGAAGCTTTCTTT.